This T cell receptor beta chain was obtained from a study of T cell changes during pregnancy in multiple sclerosis (dated by TCRdb to the late 2010s). In the study overall: The study examined how the T cell repertoire changed over the course of pregnancy in women with multiple sclerosis.

The germline V gene encodes CDR1 SGHTA and CDR2 FQGNSA. Reading from cysteine to phenylalanine, the CDR3 counts 14 amino acids. Solely the CDR3 DNA is kept, with 42 bases framed from the first base. V is shortened by 3 bases, J by 4 bases, and the region joining them spans 11 bases. Preparation of the library involved the immunoSEQ multiplex PCR assay. Held by TCRdb, this immuneACCESS table contains in-frame sequences only and omits some clones. Under half of the omission traces to an unresolved V gene where checked; the cause of the rest is unknown. The sample table holds about 76,000 clones, of which around 94% were seen once. The ten largest clones add up to 0.58% of the sample. Turning to this clone: There is no known antigen for this receptor. Base qualities were left out, and no much larger clone turns up one base away.

This chain joins TRBV7-2 to TRBJ2-3; TRBD2 is perhaps the D gene, given 5 matching bases. The TCR was taken from a female donor with multiple sclerosis, enrolled in a pregnancy study. This specimen was peripheral blood, taken in the third trimester of pregnancy. CDR3 sequence: CASSFPGIPDTQYF. The bases are TGTGCCAGCAGCTTTCCCGGGATTCCAGATACGCAGTATTTT.